What follows are 20 T cell receptor beta chains derived from one specimen sequenced in a study of blood T cell repertoires in COVID-19 (dated by TCRdb to the early 2020s). Libraries were constructed by the immunoSEQ multiplex PCR assay. TCRdb obtained this table from immuneACCESS and retained in-frame rearrangements with V and J assigned. These tables miss some clones; where compared with another copy, unresolved V genes account for less than half of the shortfall, and the remainder is unexplained. The sample table contains about 74,000 clones; only one count was recorded for around 75% of them. Around 21% of the sample belongs to the ten largest clones. Sequenced: peripheral blood. These receptors all come from a man between 70 and 80 years old with acute or convalescent COVID-19.

V is TRBV2 and J is TRBJ1-3, with unresolved D. V dropped 4 bases and J dropped 4 bases, with 5 bases sitting between them. The CDR3 covers 12 residues. From germline, CDR1 is SNHLY and CDR2 FYNNEI. As DNA, the CDR3 is TGTGCCAGCAGTGCGTTAGGAAACACCATATATTTT. Its protein product is CASSALGNTIYF.

This clone was detected once. The chain has TRBV6-2 or TRBV6-3 and TRBJ2-3, with D possibly being TRBD1 (6 bases). The CDR3 is 13 residues long. V lost 5 bases and J lost 4, with 10 bases in between. Per the germline V gene, CDR1 is MNHEY and CDR2 is SVGEGT. The CDR3 protein is CASSTGFSDTQYF. The CDR3 nucleotides read TGTGCCAGCAGTACAGGGTTTTCAGATACGCAGTATTTT.

The V gene is TRBV20-1, the J gene TRBJ2-1, with 9 nucleotides matching TRBD2. The J segment lost 15 bases and the V segment lost 1 base, leaving 4 bases of the junction unmatched. Germline V gene lookup returns CDR1 DFQATT and CDR2 SNEGSKA (reference sequence). The CDR3 loop spans 11 amino acids. This chain's CDR3 is CSARGAGGLFF. CDR3 DNA: TGCAGTGCTAGAGGGGCGGGAGGGCTGTTCTTC.

J is TRBJ1-2 and V is TRBV11-2, with 10 bases lining up with TRBD1. Germline loops: CDR1 SGHAT, CDR2 FQNNGV. V shed 2 bases, J shed 3 bases, and the junction held 6 bases outside the gene matches. The CDR3 spans 16 residues. This chain's CDR3 is CASSLSRQGAYYGYTF. CDR3 in DNA: TGTGCCAGCAGCTTATCACGACAGGGGGCCTACTATGGCTACACCTTC. Looking up the rest from reference TRBV11-2 and TRBJ1-2 gives the full variable domain: EAGVAQSPRYKIIEKRQSVAFWCNPISGHATLYWYQQILGQGPKLLIQFQNNGVVDDSQLPKDRFSAERLKGVDSTLKIQPAKLEDSAVYLCASSLSRQGAYYGYTFGSGTRLTVV.

The chain uses TRBV6-4 and TRBJ1-2; D perhaps matches TRBD1 (6 bases). This CDR3 comprises 14 residues. V lost 3 bases, J lost 1 base, and 9 bases lay in between. Germline V lookup: CDR1 MRHNA, CDR2 SNTAGT. The DNA of the CDR3 is TGTGCCAGCAGTGAAGGACAGAGTAACTATGGCTACACCTTC. It encodes CASSEGQSNYGYTF.

CDR3 loop: CASSFASGAYNEQFF. Written as DNA, the CDR3 is TGTGCCAGCAGTTTCGCTAGCGGAGCCTACAATGAGCAGTTCTTC. V gene TRBV27 combines with J gene TRBJ2-1; 7 bases align to TRBD2. Trimming at V came to 3 bases and at J to 2 bases, leaving 4 bases not matched to a gene. Germline V lookup: CDR1 MNHEY, CDR2 SMNVEV (reference sequence). The CDR3 contains 15 residues.

The chain recombines TRBV7-2 with TRBJ2-7; 8 nucleotides match TRBD2. CDR3 length: 16 amino acids. With 2 bases clipped from V and 5 bases from J, the junction kept 11 bases outside the gene matches. Per germline, CDR1 SGHTA and CDR2 FQGNSA. CDR3 sequence: CASSLSIAGGGHEQYF. The CDR3 DNA reads TGTGCCAGCAGCTTATCTATTGCGGGAGGTGGGCACGAGCAGTACTTC.

V gene TRBV29-1 combines with J gene TRBJ1-1; a weak D match, TRBD1 (5 bases). This CDR3 has 13 residues. Trimming shortened V by 5 bases and J by 1 base, and 11 bases separated the two germline ends. The V gene's germline CDR1 is SQVTM and CDR2 ANQGSEA. CDR3 coding DNA: TGCAGCGTTCGCGGGACGGAGAACACTGAAGCTTTCTTT. This codes for CSVRGTENTEAFF.

This chain connects TRBV11-2 to TRBJ1-3, with 7 bases that match TRBD1. Trimming removed 5 bases from V and 2 bases from J; junction bases left unmatched: 9. Per the germline V gene, CDR1 is SGHAT and CDR2 is FQNNGV. This CDR3 has 16 residues. This CDR3 reads CASSPEYRGTGNTIYF. The CDR3 coding sequence is TGTGCCAGCAGCCCCGAGTACAGGGGAACTGGAAACACCATATATTTT.

The V call is TRBV2, the J call TRBJ1-2; TRBD1 aligns across 8 bases. V gave up 8 bases and J gave up 7 bases; unmatched junction bases: 6. The germline V gene encodes CDR1 SNHLY and CDR2 FYNNEI. CDR3 length: 12 amino acids. The chain's CDR3 is CASWQGARGYTF. Here the CDR3 DNA reads TGTGCCAGCTGGCAGGGGGCCCGTGGCTACACCTTC.

This sequence joins TRBV5-5 and TRBJ2-1; a weak D match, TRBD1 (6 bases). Trimming pared 5 bases from V and 15 bases from J, leaving 24 bases between. This CDR3 has 14 amino acids. Per the germline V gene, CDR1 is SGHKS and CDR2 is YYEKEE (reference sequence). CDR3 coding DNA: TGTGCCAGCAGTCTGGGCGGCCAGGGGACGAGCCCGTTCTTC. This encodes CASSLGGQGTSPFF.

This clone has more than one count but fewer than ten. The chain uses TRBV7-9 and TRBJ2-1; TRBD2 matches 13 bases. The germline gives CDR1 SEHNR, CDR2 FQNEAQ (reference sequence). This CDR3 spans 15 amino acids. Trimming cost V 4 bases and J 8 bases; bases outside gene matches: 5. CDR3 in amino acids: CASSSGTSGTYEQFF. CDR3 DNA: TGTGCCAGCAGCTCCGGGACTAGCGGGACCTATGAGCAGTTCTTC.

This clone was counted only a few times. The V and J genes are TRBV10-2 and TRBJ2-2; perhaps TRBD2 as D (6 bases). Trimming took 8 bases from V and 6 from J, leaving 31 bases between them. In germline, CDR1 is WSHSY, CDR2 SAAADI. The CDR3 has 19 amino acids. CDR3 DNA: TGCGCCAGCTCCACTTCGGGCAGACAGCGGGCGATCAGTGCCGGGGAGCTGTTTTTT. As protein: CASSTSGRQRAISAGELFF.

The chain has TRBV27 and TRBJ1-5, with D possibly TRBD1 on 5 matching bases. Germline assignment: CDR1 MNHEY and CDR2 SMNVEV (reference sequence). There are 14 residues in the CDR3. With 2 bases removed from V and 7 bases from J, the gap between germline ends came to 12 bases. The CDR3 DNA reads TGTGCCAGCAGTTTAGTGGGGGGAGGCCAGCCCCAGCATTTT. Translation: CASSLVGGGQPQHF.

This clone was counted a few times. This sequence joins TRBV7-2 and TRBJ1-2; TRBD1 matches at 11 bases. CDR1 SGHTA and CDR2 FQGNSA come from the germline V gene. J was trimmed by 1 base and V by 5 bases; bases with no gene match: 6. The CDR3 runs to 16 residues. CDR3 sequence reads: CASSPGTGGVNYGYTF. DNA of the CDR3: TGTGCCAGCAGCCCTGGGACAGGGGGTGTTAACTATGGCTACACCTTC.

This clone turned up a few times. The rearrangement joins TRBV18 to TRBJ2-7; TRBD1 matches 10 bases. The CDR3 consists of 15 residues. The germline V gene has CDR1 KGHSH and CDR2 LQKENI. Trimming cost V 3 bases and J 1 base; bases outside gene matches: 3. The CDR3 loop is CASSPRTGGSYEQYF. For the CDR3, the DNA is TGTGCCAGCTCACCTCGGACAGGGGGTTCCTACGAGCAGTACTTC.

This chain uses TRBV6-5 with TRBJ1-4, with TRBD1 as a possible D gene (6 bases). V was pared by 0 bases and J by 8 bases, with 10 bases between. The CDR3 is made up of 14 amino acids. Germline CDR1 and CDR2: MNHEY and SVGAGI. The DNA for the CDR3 is TGTGCCAGCAGTTACTCAGGGGGTGCGGAAAAACTGTTTTTT. Amino acids: CASSYSGGAEKLFF.

The genes are TRBV10-2 and TRBJ1-2; 9 bases are a match to TRBD1. Germline values: CDR1 WSHSY, CDR2 SAAADI. J was trimmed by 1 base and V by 5 bases; bases with no gene match: 2. This CDR3 region has 14 residues. CDR3 sequence (DNA): TGCGCCAGCAGTCCGGGACAGGGTAACTATGGCTACACCTTC. Translated, it gives CASSPGQGNYGYTF.

The chain is built from TRBV2 and TRBJ1-5, with 10 bases fitting TRBD1. The CDR3 sequence is 17 residues long. Germline values: CDR1 SNHLY, CDR2 FYNNEI. V shed 5 bases, J shed 6 bases, and the junction held 13 bases outside the gene matches. CDR3 in amino acids: CASSSTTGGKWIQPQHF. As DNA, the CDR3 is TGTGCCAGCAGTAGTACGACAGGGGGCAAGTGGATTCAGCCCCAGCATTTT. The full variable domain, in which reference TRBV2 and TRBJ1-5 provide the parts outside the CDR3, is EPEVTQTPSHQVTQMGQEVILRCVPISNHLYFYWYRQILGQKVEFLVSFYNNEISEKSEIFDDQFSVERPDGSNFTLKIRSTKLEDSAMYFCASSSTTGGKWIQPQHFGDGTRLSIL.

The chain employs TRBV6-2 or TRBV6-3 and TRBJ2-7; 9 bases agree with TRBD1. Germline values: CDR1 MNHEY, CDR2 SVGEGT. The CDR3 runs 15 residues. J lost 1 base, V lost 5 bases, and 6 bases had no gene match. DNA for the CDR3: TGTGCCAGCAGTCCCGAAGGACAGGGGTCCTACGAGCAGTACTTC. The encoded protein is CASSPEGQGSYEQYF.